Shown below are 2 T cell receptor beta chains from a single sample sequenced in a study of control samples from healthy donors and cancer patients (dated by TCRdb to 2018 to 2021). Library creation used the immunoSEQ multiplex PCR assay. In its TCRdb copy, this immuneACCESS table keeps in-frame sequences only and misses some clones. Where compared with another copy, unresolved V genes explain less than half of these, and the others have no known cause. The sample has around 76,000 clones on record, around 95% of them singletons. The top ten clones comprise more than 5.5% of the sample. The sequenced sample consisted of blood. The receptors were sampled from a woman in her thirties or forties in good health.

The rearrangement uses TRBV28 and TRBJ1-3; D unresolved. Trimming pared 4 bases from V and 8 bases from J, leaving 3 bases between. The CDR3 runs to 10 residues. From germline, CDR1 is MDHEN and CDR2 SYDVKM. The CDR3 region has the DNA TGTGCCAGCAGTTCCTACACCATATATTTT. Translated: CASSSYTIYF.

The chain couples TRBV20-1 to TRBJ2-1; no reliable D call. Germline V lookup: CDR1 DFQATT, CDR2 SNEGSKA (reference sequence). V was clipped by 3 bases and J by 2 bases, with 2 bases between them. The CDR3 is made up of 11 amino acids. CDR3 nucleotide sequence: TGCAGTGCTAGTACCTACAATGAGCAGTTCTTC. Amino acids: CSASTYNEQFF.